Presented here are 9 T cell receptor beta chains from one specimen sequenced in a study of T cell responses to AZD1222 COVID-19 vaccine. Some clones are missing from TCRdb's copy, which holds only in-frame ones; the method was immunoSEQ multiplex PCR. In the table there are about 160,000 clones, around 93% of which are singletons. Sequences were derived from peripheral blood, sampled on day 0 of AZD1222 vaccination. These receptors all stem from an adult in good health.

The chain uses TRBV5-5 and TRBJ1-3, with TRBD1 as a possible D gene (6 bases). Trimming left V 5 bases short and J 1 base short, with 16 bases between. Looked up from germline, CDR1 is SGHKS and CDR2 is YYEKEE (reference sequence). This CDR3 contains 16 residues. CDR3 bases: TGTGCCAGCAGTACTCATCCAGGGGTTTCTGGAAACACCATATATTTT. Translated, it gives CASSTHPGVSGNTIYF.

The chain employs TRBV19 and TRBJ1-3, with unresolved D. The length of the CDR3 is 17 residues. CDR1 is LNHDA and CDR2 is SQIVND in the germline V gene (reference sequence). Trimming cost V 7 bases and J 0 bases, with 19 bases left between them. The DNA of the CDR3 is TGTGCCAGTACCATTCTCAGGACGGCAAGCTCTGGAAACACCATATATTTT. Translation: CASTILRTASSGNTIYF.

V and J are TRBV29-1 and TRBJ1-4; possibly TRBD1 for D (5 bases). The CDR3 extends over 13 amino acids. Trimming cost V 6 bases and J 5 bases, with 13 bases left between them. From germline, CDR1 is SQVTM and CDR2 ANQGSEA. Here the CDR3 DNA reads TGCAGCGTCGCGGGGCGGCTGAATGAAAAACTGTTTTTT. Translating gives CSVAGRLNEKLFF.

CDR3 amino acids: CASSVRPLAGATDTQYF. The CDR3 coding sequence is TGTGCCAGCAGCGTTAGGCCTCTAGCGGGGGCCACAGATACGCAGTATTTT. The chain links TRBV13 to TRBJ2-3; 10 positions agree with TRBD2. The ends lost 5 bases at V and 2 bases at J; junction bases unmatched: 10. The CDR3 totals 17 residues. The germline V gene encodes CDR1 PRHDT and CDR2 FYEKMQ (reference sequence).

The genes are TRBV9 and TRBJ2-5, with no clear D. The CDR3 contains 15 residues. The V gene lost 0 bases and the J gene lost 1 base, with 10 bases spanning the gap. The germline CDR1 and CDR2 sequences are SGDLS and YYNGEE. The CDR3 bases are TGTGCCAGCAGCGTAGGGGATCGACTCCAAGAGACCCAGTACTTC. Translated, it gives CASSVGDRLQETQYF.

The chain couples TRBV6-2 or TRBV6-3 to TRBJ2-1; TRBD2 aligns across 11 bases. The CDR3 extends over 15 amino acids. Trimming removed 3 bases from V and 6 bases from J; junction bases left unmatched: 4. In germline, CDR1 is MNHEY, CDR2 SVGEGT. CDR3 region: CASSYSGRVGNEQFF. The CDR3 nucleotides are TGTGCCAGCAGTTATAGCGGGAGGGTAGGCAATGAGCAGTTCTTC.

V is TRBV28 and J is TRBJ2-7; a possible D gene is TRBD1 (5 bases). V gave up 7 bases and J gave up 0 bases, with 22 bases separating them. The CDR3 is 17 residues long. The V gene's germline CDR1 is MDHEN and CDR2 SYDVKM. The CDR3 DNA sequence: TGTGCCAGCACCTCTGGGGCTATTGCCACAAGCTCCTACGAGCAGTACTTC. It codes for CASTSGAIATSSYEQYF. The full variable domain, rest sourced from reference TRBV28 and TRBJ2-7, is DVKVTQSSRYLVKRTGEKVFLECVQDMDHENMFWYRQDPGLGLRLIYFSYDVKMKEKGDIPEGYSVSREKKERFSLILESASTNQTSMYLCASTSGAIATSSYEQYFGPGTRLTVT.

The chain links TRBV28 to TRBJ2-7; D is perhaps TRBD2 (6 bases). Trimming removed 10 bases from V and 3 bases from J, with 16 bases in between. Per germline, CDR1 MDHEN and CDR2 SYDVKM. The CDR3 is 13 residues long. The CDR3 region is CAIGGGYLYEQYF. CDR3 DNA sequence: TGTGCCATAGGTGGGGGGTACCTCTACGAGCAGTACTTC.

V usage is TRBV7-2 and J usage is TRBJ1-2, with 9 bases identical to TRBD1. V was clipped by 5 bases and J by 2 bases; unmatched bases: 12. This CDR3 is 17 amino acids long. Germline CDR1 SGHTA, CDR2 FQGNSA. The CDR3 nucleotides are TGTGCCAGCAGCCAAAAACTACAGGGGGCCGTGAACTATGGCTACACCTTC. Translation gives CASSQKLQGAVNYGYTF.